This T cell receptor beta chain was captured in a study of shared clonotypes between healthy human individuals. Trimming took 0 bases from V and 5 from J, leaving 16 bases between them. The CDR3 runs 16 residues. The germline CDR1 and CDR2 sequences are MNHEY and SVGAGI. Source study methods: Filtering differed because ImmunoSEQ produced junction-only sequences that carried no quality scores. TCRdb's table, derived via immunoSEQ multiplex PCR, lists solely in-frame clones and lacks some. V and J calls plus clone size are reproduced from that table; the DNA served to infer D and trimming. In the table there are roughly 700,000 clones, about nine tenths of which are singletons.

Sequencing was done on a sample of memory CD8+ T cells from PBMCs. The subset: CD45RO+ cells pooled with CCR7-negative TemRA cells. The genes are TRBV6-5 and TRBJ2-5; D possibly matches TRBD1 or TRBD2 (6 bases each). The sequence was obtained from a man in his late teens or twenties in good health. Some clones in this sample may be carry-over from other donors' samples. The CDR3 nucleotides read TGTGCCAGCAGTTACTCCACAGGGAGGCCTAGGGAGACCCAGTACTTC. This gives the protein CASSYSTGRPRETQYF.